This TCR beta chain was profiled in a study of Tregs in tolerant kidney transplant recipients. Mixed chimerism was transient after nonmyeloablative marrow transplants from related graft donors. Note on this clone: Its antigen is as yet unknown.

Data came from immunoSEQ multiplex PCR; TCRdb stores just in-frame clones and leaves some out. The repertoire has about 100,000 clones, over 85% of them found once; the top ten carry around 1.6%. V lost 0 bases, J lost 2 bases, and 3 bases stayed unmatched. Looked up from germline, CDR1 is KGHSH and CDR2 is LQKENI. The CDR3 runs 16 residues. General study findings and limits: Biological reproducibility was not directly addressed in this study.

This TCR came from a human patient who received a combined kidney and bone marrow transplant. Some T cells here may be from the graft donor. The genes are TRBV18 and TRBJ2-7; 11 positions match TRBD2. The sequenced sample was CD4+ T cells from blood (PBMCs), obtained 12 months after the transplant. The CDR3 sequence: CASSPPGSGRAYEQYF. In DNA form, the CDR3 reads TGTGCCAGCTCACCACCAGGTAGCGGGAGGGCCTACGAGCAGTACTTC.